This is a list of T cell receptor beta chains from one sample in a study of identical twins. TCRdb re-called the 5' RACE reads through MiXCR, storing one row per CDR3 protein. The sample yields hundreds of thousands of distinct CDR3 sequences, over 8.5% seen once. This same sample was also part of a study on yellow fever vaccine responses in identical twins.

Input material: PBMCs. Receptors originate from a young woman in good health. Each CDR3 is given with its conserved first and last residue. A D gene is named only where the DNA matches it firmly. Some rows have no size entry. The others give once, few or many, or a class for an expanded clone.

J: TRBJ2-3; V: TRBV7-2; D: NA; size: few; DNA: TGTGCCAGCGCTCGTGCGGGGGCCCTCACCACAGATACGCAGTATTTT; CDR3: CASARAGALTTDTQYF
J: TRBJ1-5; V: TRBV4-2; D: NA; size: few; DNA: TGTGCCAGCAGCCAAGAGGGACTGATGGATCAGCCCCAGCATTTT; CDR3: CASSQEGLMDQPQHF
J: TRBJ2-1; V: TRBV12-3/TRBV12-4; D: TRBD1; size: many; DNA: TGTGCCAGCAGTTCCCCGGGACAGGGGGCCATTGAGCAGTTCTTC; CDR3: CASSSPGQGAIEQFF
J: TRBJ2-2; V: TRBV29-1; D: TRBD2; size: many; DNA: TGCAGCGCTACGGGACTAGCGGAATTGAACACCGGGGAGCTGTTTTTT; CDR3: CSATGLAELNTGELFF
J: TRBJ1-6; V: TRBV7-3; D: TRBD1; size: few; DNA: TGTGCCAGCAGCTTAGGGACAGTTAATTCACCCCTCCACTTT; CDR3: CASSLGTVNSPLHF
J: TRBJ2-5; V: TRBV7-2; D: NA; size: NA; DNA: TGTGCCAGCAGCTTATTATTGGGAGCTCAAGAGACCCAGTACTTC; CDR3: CASSLLLGAQETQYF
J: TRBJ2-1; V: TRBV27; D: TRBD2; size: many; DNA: TGTGCCAGCAGTGGGGGACTTAGCGGGACCTACAATGAGCAGTTCTTC; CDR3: CASSGGLSGTYNEQFF
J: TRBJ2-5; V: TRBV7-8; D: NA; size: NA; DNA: TGTGCCAGCAGCTTTGTTAGGGAGACCCAGTACTTC; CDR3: CASSFVRETQYF
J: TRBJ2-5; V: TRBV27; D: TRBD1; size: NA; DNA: TGTGCCAGCAGTGTACAGGGGGCTAGGGAGACCCAGTACTTC; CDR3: CASSVQGARETQYF
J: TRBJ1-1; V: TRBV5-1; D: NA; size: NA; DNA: TGCGCCAGCAGCTTGAGCGGTACCAAGGGTTCTGAAGCTTTCTTT; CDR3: CASSLSGTKGSEAFF
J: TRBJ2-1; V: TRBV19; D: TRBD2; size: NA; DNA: TGTGCCAGTAGGGTAGCGGGGGGGCGCTACAATGAGCAGTTCTTC; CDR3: CASRVAGGRYNEQFF
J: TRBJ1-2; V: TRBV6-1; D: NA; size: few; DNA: TGTGCCAGCAGATCCGGGACGGCGGATGGCTACACCTTC; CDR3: CASRSGTADGYTF
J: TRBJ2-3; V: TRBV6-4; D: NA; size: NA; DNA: TGTGCCAGCAGTGATTTGGCAGATACGCAGTATTTT; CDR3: CASSDLADTQYF
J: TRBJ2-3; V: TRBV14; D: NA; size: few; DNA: TGTGCCAGCAGCCAAGTTAGGATAGATACGCAGTATTTT; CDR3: CASSQVRIDTQYF
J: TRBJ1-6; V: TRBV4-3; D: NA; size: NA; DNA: TGCGCCAGCAGCCGAGAACCCGGGACGGCTAATTCACCCCTCCACTTT; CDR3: CASSREPGTANSPLHF
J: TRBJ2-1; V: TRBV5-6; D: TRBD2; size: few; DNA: TGTGCCAGCAGCTTGGCGGGAGGGTTGTATGAGCAGTTCTTC; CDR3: CASSLAGGLYEQFF
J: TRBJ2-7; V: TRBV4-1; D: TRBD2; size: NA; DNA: TGCGCCAGCAGCCAGACGCTAGCGGATGGCTACGAGCAGTACTTC; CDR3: CASSQTLADGYEQYF
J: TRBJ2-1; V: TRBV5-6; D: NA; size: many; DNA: TGTGCCAGCAGCTTGGGGATCGAGGGAGAGGCCTACAATGAGCAGTTCTTC; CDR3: CASSLGIEGEAYNEQFF
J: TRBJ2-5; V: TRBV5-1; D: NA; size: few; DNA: TGCGCCAGCAGCTTCGGTTGGATTATGGAGACCCAGTACTTC; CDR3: CASSFGWIMETQYF
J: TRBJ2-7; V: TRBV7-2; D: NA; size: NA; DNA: TGTGCCAGCAGCGAGGTGGCGTGGACCCAGGGTAGGGAGCAGTACTTC; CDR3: CASSEVAWTQGREQYF
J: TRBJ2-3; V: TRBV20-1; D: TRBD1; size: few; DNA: TGCAGTGCTAGAGACCCGTTCAGGGGGCGGACAGATACGCAGTATTTT; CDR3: CSARDPFRGRTDTQYF
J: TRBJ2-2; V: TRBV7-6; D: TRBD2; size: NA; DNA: TGTGCCAGCAGCTCGAGACTAGCGGGAGTTTTCGGGGAGCTGTTTTTT; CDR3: CASSSRLAGVFGELFF
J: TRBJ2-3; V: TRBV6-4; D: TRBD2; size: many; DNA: TGTGCCAGCAGTGAGTCAGCGGGAGGAGGGGGCACAGATACGCAGTATTTT; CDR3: CASSESAGGGGTDTQYF
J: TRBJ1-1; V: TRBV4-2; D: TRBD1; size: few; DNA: TGTGCCAGCAGCGGTGGGACAGGGCTTTATGCTTTCTTT; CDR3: CASSGGTGLYAFF
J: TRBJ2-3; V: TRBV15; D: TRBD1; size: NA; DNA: TGTGCCACCAGCAGAGGGAGGCCCGACAGGGGCAATTCCTTCACAGATACGCAGTATTTT; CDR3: CATSRGRPDRGNSFTDTQYF
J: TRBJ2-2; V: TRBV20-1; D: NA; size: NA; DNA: TGCAGTGCTAGAGATCTGTGGGGCAGCACCGGGGAGCTGTTTTTT; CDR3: CSARDLWGSTGELFF
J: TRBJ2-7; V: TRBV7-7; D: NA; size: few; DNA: TGTGCTAGCAGCCGTGACAATCTTGCCGAGCAGTACTTC; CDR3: CASSRDNLAEQYF
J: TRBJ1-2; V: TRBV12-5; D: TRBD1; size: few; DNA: TGTGCTAGTGGTTTACGGGACAGAGATTATGGCTACACCTTC; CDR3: CASGLRDRDYGYTF
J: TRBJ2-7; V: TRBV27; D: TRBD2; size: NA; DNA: TGTGCCAGCAGTCCGCTACTAGCGGCCTACGAGCAGTACTTC; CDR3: CASSPLLAAYEQYF
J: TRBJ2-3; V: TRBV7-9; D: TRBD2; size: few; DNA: TGTGCCAGCAGCTCGCCTAGCGGGAGCACAGATACGCAGTATTTT; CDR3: CASSSPSGSTDTQYF
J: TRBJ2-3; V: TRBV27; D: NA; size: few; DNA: TGTGCCAGCAAGGCAACACGGACTAGCACAGATACGCAGTATTTT; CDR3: CASKATRTSTDTQYF
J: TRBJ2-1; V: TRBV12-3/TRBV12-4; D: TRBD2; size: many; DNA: TGTGCCAGCAGTTTCTTTTATCTGGGGGGGGCCTACAATGAGCAGTTCTTC; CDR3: CASSFFYLGGAYNEQFF
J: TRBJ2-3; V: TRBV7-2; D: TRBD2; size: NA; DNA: TGTGCCAGCAGCACACTAGCGGACGGGTTTCAGGATACGCAGTATTTT; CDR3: CASSTLADGFQDTQYF
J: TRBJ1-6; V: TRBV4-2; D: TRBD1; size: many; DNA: TGTGCCAGCAGCCAGATCGGGACAGGGGATTCACCCCTCCACTTT; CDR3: CASSQIGTGDSPLHF
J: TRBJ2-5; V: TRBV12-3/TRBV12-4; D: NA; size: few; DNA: TGTGCCAGCAGTCCGCCGGCGGAATATCAAGAGACCCAGTACTTC; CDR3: CASSPPAEYQETQYF
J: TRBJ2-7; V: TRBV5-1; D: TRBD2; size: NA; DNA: TGCGCCAGCAGCTTGGGGCCGGGACTAGCTTTCGAGCAGTACTTC; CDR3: CASSLGPGLAFEQYF
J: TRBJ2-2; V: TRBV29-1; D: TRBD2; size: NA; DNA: TGCAGCGTCCCGCCTCCGGCGGGAGGGCCAGGTGGCACCGGGGAGCTGTTTTTT; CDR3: CSVPPPAGGPGGTGELFF
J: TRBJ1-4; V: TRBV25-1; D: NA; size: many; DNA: TGTGCCAGCAGAGACATAGTTAATGAAAAACTGTTTTTT; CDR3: CASRDIVNEKLFF
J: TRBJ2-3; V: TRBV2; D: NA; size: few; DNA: TGTGCCAGCAGTGGCGGCCAGCGGAGAAGCACAGATACGCAGTATTTT; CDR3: CASSGGQRRSTDTQYF
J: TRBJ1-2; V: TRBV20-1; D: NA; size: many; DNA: TGCAGTGCCCCGGGGGATGGCTACACCTTC; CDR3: CSAPGDGYTF